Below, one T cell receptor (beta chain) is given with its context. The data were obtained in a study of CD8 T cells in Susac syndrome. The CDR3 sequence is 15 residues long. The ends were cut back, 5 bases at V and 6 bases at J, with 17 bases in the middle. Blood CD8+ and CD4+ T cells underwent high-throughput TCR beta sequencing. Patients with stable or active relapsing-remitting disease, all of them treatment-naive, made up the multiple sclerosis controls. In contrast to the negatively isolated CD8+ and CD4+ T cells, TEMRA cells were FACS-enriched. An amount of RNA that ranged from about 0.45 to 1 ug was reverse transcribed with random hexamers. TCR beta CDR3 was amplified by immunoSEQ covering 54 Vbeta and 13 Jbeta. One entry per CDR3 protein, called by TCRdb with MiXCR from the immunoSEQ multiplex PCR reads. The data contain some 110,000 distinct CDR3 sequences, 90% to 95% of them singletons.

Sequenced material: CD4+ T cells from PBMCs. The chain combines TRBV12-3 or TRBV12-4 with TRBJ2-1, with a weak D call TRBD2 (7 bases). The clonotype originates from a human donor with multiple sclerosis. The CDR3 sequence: CASSPPGGRPNEQFF. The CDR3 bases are TGTGCCAGCAGTCCCCCCGGGGGGCGACCCAATGAGCAGTTCTTC.